The 22 T cell receptor beta chains reported below all come from one sample, sequenced in a study of blood T cell repertoires in COVID-19. Here immunoSEQ multiplex PCR was the method, and the copy in TCRdb shows in-frame clones only, minus some. The profile shows about 120,000 clones, nearly 90% of them singletons. The sequencing sample was made of peripheral blood. These receptors all come from a woman aged 55-70 years with COVID-19, enrolled during active disease.

This clone turned up a few times. J is TRBJ1-1 and V is TRBV10-2; perhaps TRBD1 as D (5 bases). This CDR3 is built from 13 residues. Trimming stripped 6 bases from V and 2 bases from J, with 10 bases between. CDR1 is WSHSY, CDR2 SAAADI, per germline. The CDR3 spells CASSTTVNTEAFF. Written as DNA, the CDR3 is TGCGCCAGCAGCACGACAGTCAACACTGAAGCTTTCTTT.

Note on this clone: Other DNA sequences from this sample encode an identical CDR3 as well. The rearrangement joins TRBV3-1 (or the pseudogene TRBV3-2) to TRBJ1-3; unclear D gene. CDR3 length equals 14 residues. CDR1 is LGHDT, CDR2 YNNKEL, per germline (reference sequence). The ends were cut back, 1 base at V and 2 bases at J, with 6 bases in the middle. CDR3 amino acids: CASSQVVAGNTIYF. The DNA of the CDR3 is TGTGCCAGCAGCCAAGTGGTAGCTGGAAACACCATATATTTT.

The chain carries TRBV5-6 and TRBJ2-1, with TRBD1 identical over 9 bases. This CDR3 contains 15 residues. J was trimmed by 7 bases and V by 3 bases; bases with no gene match: 8. Germline V gene data show CDR1 as SGHDT and CDR2 as YYEEEE. In DNA form, the CDR3 reads TGTGCCAGCAGCTCTACAGGGGGCAGTGGGAATGAGCAGTTCTTC. It translates to CASSSTGGSGNEQFF.

This clone was picked up a small number of times. The J gene is TRBJ1-1, the V gene TRBV19; the D gene is possibly TRBD1 (6 bases). This CDR3 is 14 amino acids long. V was shortened by 7 bases and J by 1 base, with 13 bases between the two germline ends. CDR1 and CDR2 (germline): LNHDA, SQIVND (reference sequence). The DNA for the CDR3 is TGTGCCAGTAACAGGGTGGGTGGGAACACTGAAGCTTTCTTT. Translation: CASNRVGGNTEAFF.

This chain uses TRBV19 with TRBJ2-3; D remains ambiguous. The CDR3 has 12 residues. V lost 11 bases, J lost 4 bases, and 13 bases lay in between. CDR1 and CDR2 from the germline V gene are LNHDA and SQIVND (reference sequence). CDR3 protein: CAPRVVPDTQYF. The CDR3 DNA reads TGTGCCCCTAGAGTCGTCCCAGATACGCAGTATTTT.

The chain uses TRBV3-1 (or the pseudogene TRBV3-2) and TRBJ2-1; TRBD2 agrees at 16 bases. V shed 1 base, J shed 8 bases, and the junction held 2 bases outside the gene matches. Per germline, CDR1 LGHDT and CDR2 YNNKEL (reference sequence). The CDR3 spans 16 residues. This chain's CDR3 is CASSQVGTSGGDEQFF. CDR3 DNA sequence: TGTGCCAGCAGCCAAGTGGGGACTAGCGGGGGGGATGAGCAGTTCTTC.

V usage is TRBV4-3 and J usage is TRBJ1-3, with 7 bases that match TRBD1. CDR3 size: 14 residues. Germline V gene sequence: CDR1 LGHNA, CDR2 YSLEER. V trimming: 3 bases; J trimming: 4 bases; junction bases outside the gene matches: 3. The CDR3 reads CASSQRTGGNTIYF. The CDR3 DNA reads TGCGCCAGCAGCCAGAGGACAGGCGGAAACACCATATATTTT.

The chain is built from TRBV4-1 and TRBJ2-1; no clear D gene. Per the germline V gene, CDR1 is MGHRA and CDR2 is YSYEKL. The CDR3 covers 16 residues. V lost 11 bases and J lost 0, with 20 bases in between. DNA for the CDR3: TGCGCCGCAGCGTCCATCGGCAAAAGCTCCTACAATGAGCAGTTCTTC. This sequence encodes CAAASIGKSSYNEQFF.

The chain uses TRBV19 and TRBJ1-2; D is perhaps TRBD1 (5 bases). Trimming removed 5 bases at V and 0 bases at J, with 10 bases between. CDR1 and CDR2 from the germline V gene are LNHDA and SQIVND (reference sequence). CDR3 size: 14 residues. The CDR3 region has the DNA TGTGCCAGTAGTGATACAGGTACTAACTATGGCTACACCTTC. This translates into CASSDTGTNYGYTF. The full variable domain, rest sourced from reference TRBV19 and TRBJ1-2, is DGGITQSPKYLFRKEGQNVTLSCEQNLNHDAMYWYRQDPGQGLRLIYYSQIVNDFQKGDIAEGYSVSREKKESFPLTVTSAQKNPTAFYLCASSDTGTNYGYTFGSGTRLTVV.

The chain couples TRBV10-3 to TRBJ2-5, with 11 bases aligning to TRBD2. In germline, CDR1 is ENHRY, CDR2 SYGVKD. This CDR3 has 16 amino acids. V was clipped by 3 bases and J by 5 bases; unmatched bases: 8. The CDR3 is CAISETSGGRGETQYF. CDR3 DNA: TGTGCCATCAGTGAAACTAGCGGGGGCCGTGGGGAGACCCAGTACTTC.

This clone was detected only once. This chain uses TRBV23-1 with TRBJ1-2, with unresolved D. TRBV23-1 is recorded as an ORF, its role being uncertain. The CDR3 has 13 amino acids. Trimming took off 2 bases at V and 6 bases at J, with 10 bases between the two ends. CDR3 in amino acids: CASSQVAMHGYTF. The CDR3 coding sequence is TGCGCCAGCAGTCAAGTCGCTATGCATGGCTACACCTTC.

This clone was seen a handful of times. This chain links TRBV9 with TRBJ1-1; no clear D gene. The CDR3 contains 14 residues. Germline V lookup: CDR1 SGDLS, CDR2 YYNGEE. The V and J ends lost 2 bases and 8 bases respectively, with 16 bases between them. CDR3 loop: CASSVLSTAAEAFF. The CDR3 nucleotides are TGTGCCAGCAGCGTCCTAAGTACCGCGGCGGAAGCTTTCTTT.

This clone was observed a handful of times. The chain carries TRBV6-5 and TRBJ1-2; TRBD1 aligns across 7 bases. CDR1 is MNHEY, CDR2 SVGAGI, per germline. V shed 5 bases, J shed 2 bases, and the junction held 8 bases outside the gene matches. The CDR3 extends over 15 amino acids. In DNA, the CDR3 is TGTGCCAGCAGTAGCCAGGGGGGATGGAACTATGGCTACACCTTC. As protein: CASSSQGGWNYGYTF.

The V gene is TRBV2, the J gene TRBJ2-5; 8 bases align to TRBD2. This CDR3 has 15 amino acids. Germline V gene sequence: CDR1 SNHLY, CDR2 FYNNEI. V shed 3 bases and J 4 bases; nucleotides not matched to a gene: 7. This CDR3 is CASSDAPGGLETQYF. In DNA, the CDR3 is TGTGCCAGCAGTGATGCGCCGGGGGGGTTAGAGACCCAGTACTTC.

This clone has more than one count but fewer than ten. The chain couples TRBV4-3 to TRBJ2-3; 7 positions match TRBD1. CDR3 length: 15 amino acids. Germline assignment: CDR1 LGHNA and CDR2 YSLEER. The ends lost 0 bases at V and 5 bases at J; junction bases unmatched: 5. The CDR3 DNA follows: TGCGCCAGCAGCCAAGACCCCGACAGGGAAGATACGCAGTATTTT. This sequence encodes CASSQDPDREDTQYF.

The V call is TRBV7-9, the J call TRBJ1-3, with a possible D match to TRBD1 (5 bases). CDR3 length equals 15 residues. Germline V gene data show CDR1 as SEHNR and CDR2 as FQNEAQ (reference sequence). Trimming removed 5 bases from V and 2 bases from J, with 13 bases in between. The CDR3 DNA is TGTGCCAGCAGCAGAGGAGGGGAGACTGGAAACACCATATATTTT. As protein: CASSRGGETGNTIYF.

CDR3 residues: CSAQNYGYTF. In nucleotides, the CDR3 is TGCAGTGCTCAGAACTATGGCTACACCTTC. The V and J genes are TRBV20-1 and TRBJ1-2; D unresolved. The CDR3 has 10 residues. Germline CDR1 is DFQATT and CDR2 is SNEGSKA (reference sequence). V was shortened by 5 bases and J by 2 bases, with 3 bases between the two germline ends.

The chain uses TRBV12-3 or TRBV12-4 and TRBJ2-7; 10 bases fit TRBD1. CDR3 length equals 12 residues. The trim removed 6 bases at V and 13 bases at J, leaving 9 bases unmatched. The CDR3 nucleotides are TGTGCCAGCAGCCCAGACAGGGGGCATTCCTACTTC. Its protein product is CASSPDRGHSYF.

The gene calls are TRBV29-1 and TRBJ1-3, with 8 bases matching TRBD1. Germline V lookup: CDR1 SQVTM, CDR2 ANQGSEA. Losses at the gene ends were 6 bases for V and 2 bases for J; bases not matched to a gene: 3. This CDR3 comprises 13 residues. This CDR3 reads CSVRTGTGNTIYF. For the CDR3, the DNA is TGCAGCGTCCGGACAGGGACTGGAAACACCATATATTTT.

This clone was detected once. This chain joins TRBV7-9 and TRBJ2-7, with TRBD2 matching over 11 bases. V gave up 5 bases and J gave up 2 bases; unmatched junction bases: 8. CDR3 length: 16 residues. Germline CDR1 is SEHNR and CDR2 is FQNEAQ (reference sequence). The CDR3 region is CASSLASGGLTYEQYF. The CDR3 DNA sequence: TGTGCCAGCAGCCTGGCTAGCGGGGGGCTAACCTACGAGCAGTACTTC.

The chain links TRBV6-4 to TRBJ1-1; perhaps TRBD1 as D (6 bases). The CDR3 sequence is 15 residues long. CDR1 and CDR2 from the germline V gene are MRHNA and SNTAGT. Trimming stripped 3 bases from V and 2 bases from J, with 13 bases between. The CDR3 region has the DNA TGTGCCAGCAGTGATGTTAACAGGGACAACACTGAAGCTTTCTTT. It translates to CASSDVNRDNTEAFF.

The chain uses TRBV10-3 and TRBJ2-7; a weak D match, TRBD2 (6 bases). Germline-derived CDR1 and CDR2 are ENHRY and SYGVKD. With 0 bases removed from V and 3 bases from J, the gap between germline ends came to 12 bases. CDR3 length equals 15 residues. The chain's CDR3 is CAISESLAINYEQYF. CDR3 DNA: TGTGCCATCAGTGAGTCGCTAGCGATTAACTACGAGCAGTACTTC.